This T cell receptor (beta chain) was identified in a study of cytotoxic CD8 clonotypes in ibrutinib-treated CLL. About the research overall: Responses: 24 partial, 2 complete; after median around 64 months, around 15 stayed remitted, around 12 progressed. On average, around 100,000 productive rearrangements and 200,000 to 300,000 productive templates per sample.

Clones were read by immunoSEQ multiplex PCR, and TCRdb kept only the in-frame ones, dropping some. The repertoire holds around 26,000 clones, with over 65% as singletons. The receptor was isolated from a human donor with chronic lymphocytic leukemia. The specimen comprised PBMCs, sampled after 12 months of ibrutinib treatment.

The CDR3 loop reads CASSLSGQSNEKLFF. Here the CDR3 DNA reads TGTGCCAGCAGTTTATCCGGACAGTCTAATGAAAAACTGTTTTTT. The rearrangement uses TRBV28 and TRBJ1-4; tentatively, D is TRBD1 (6 bases). Trimming removed 1 base from V and 3 bases from J, with 9 bases in between. The germline V gene has CDR1 MDHEN and CDR2 SYDVKM. The CDR3 length is 15 residues.